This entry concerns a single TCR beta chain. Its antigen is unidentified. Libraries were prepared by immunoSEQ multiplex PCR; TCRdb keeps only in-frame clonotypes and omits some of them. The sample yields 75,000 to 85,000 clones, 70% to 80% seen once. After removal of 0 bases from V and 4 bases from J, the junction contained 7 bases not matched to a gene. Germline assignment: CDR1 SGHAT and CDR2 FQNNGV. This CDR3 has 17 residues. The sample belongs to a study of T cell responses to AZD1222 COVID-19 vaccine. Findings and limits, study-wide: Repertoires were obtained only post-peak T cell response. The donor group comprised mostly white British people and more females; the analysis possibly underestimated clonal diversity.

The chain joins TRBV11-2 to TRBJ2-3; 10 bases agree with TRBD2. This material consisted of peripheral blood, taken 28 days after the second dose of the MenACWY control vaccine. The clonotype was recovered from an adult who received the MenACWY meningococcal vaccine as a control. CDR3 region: CASSLELAGTLSDTQYF. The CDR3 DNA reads TGTGCCAGCAGCTTAGAACTAGCGGGAACGTTGTCAGATACGCAGTATTTT.